The 30 T cell receptor beta chains reported below all come from one sample, sequenced in a study of T-cell memory formation after mild COVID-19. TCRdb reanalysed the 5' RACE reads using MiXCR and keeps one entry per CDR3 protein. The sample carries 170,000 or so distinct CDR3 sequences, about a fifth recorded once. The sequencing sample was made of PBMCs or a T cell subset sorted from them (not recorded which). These receptors were obtained from an adult woman who had mild COVID-19 (a few samples of this study predate the infection). Cell type and time point are not known.

The genes are TRBV9 and TRBJ2-1; 12 nucleotides line up with TRBD2. Trimming took 0 bases from V and 9 from J; bases not matched to a gene: 1. The length of the CDR3 is 14 residues. Germline V gene data show CDR1 as SGDLS and CDR2 as YYNGEE. The CDR3 DNA reads as TGTGCCAGCAGCGTAGAACTAGCGGGAGGTGAGCAGTTCTTC. Amino acids: CASSVELAGGEQFF.

This clonotype was recorded a few times. The rearrangement uses TRBV20-1 and TRBJ2-7; 7 bases are shared with TRBD2. V dropped 6 bases and J dropped 3; count of bases not matched to a gene: 11. CDR1 is DFQATT, CDR2 SNEGSKA, per germline (reference sequence). This CDR3 spans 14 amino acids. Here the CDR3 reads CSAGGGTPLYEQYF. DNA of the CDR3: TGCAGTGCCGGCGGGGGAACACCCCTCTACGAGCAGTACTTC.

This chain connects TRBV12-3 or TRBV12-4 to TRBJ2-1, with 7 bases that match TRBD2. The CDR3 covers 16 residues. Trimming at V came to 3 bases and at J to 6 bases, leaving 11 bases not matched to a gene. The CDR3 region has the DNA TGTGCCAGCAGTTTGCGCCGGTGGTTAGCGGGCAATGAGCAGTTCTTC. Protein: CASSLRRWLAGNEQFF.

The chain is built from TRBV5-1 and TRBJ1-4, with TRBD1 as a possible D gene (6 bases). V lost 6 bases, J lost 0 bases, and 15 bases lay in between. The CDR3 has 16 residues. Germline CDR1 reads SGHRS; CDR2 reads YFSETQ. The CDR3, as DNA: TGCGCCAGCACGGACAGTCCGACCGCAACTAATGAAAAACTGTTTTTT. It yields the protein CASTDSPTATNEKLFF.

This chain connects TRBV29-1 to TRBJ1-3; no firm D call. V shed 7 bases and J shed 2 bases, with 12 bases lying between them. The CDR3 length is 13 residues. Per the germline V gene, CDR1 is SQVTM and CDR2 is ANQGSEA. This CDR3 reads CSALGRAGNTIYF. The DNA of the CDR3 is TGCAGCGCTCTTGGGAGAGCTGGAAACACCATATATTTT.

There are a few counts of this clonotype. The chain joins TRBV6-5 to TRBJ2-7; TRBD1 or TRBD2 may be the D gene (5 bases each). V gave up 0 bases and J gave up 0 bases, with 12 bases separating them. The germline V gene encodes CDR1 MNHEY and CDR2 SVGAGI. The CDR3 length is 16 residues. The CDR3 loop is CASSYSPGAISYEQYF. In DNA form, the CDR3 reads TGTGCCAGCAGTTACTCGCCCGGGGCTATCTCCTACGAGCAGTACTTC.

This clonotype was seen a few times. This chain connects TRBV29-1 to TRBJ1-2; a weak D match, TRBD1 (6 bases). With 6 bases removed from V and 4 bases from J, the gap between germline ends came to 12 bases. Germline CDR1 SQVTM, CDR2 ANQGSEA. There are 12 residues in the CDR3. The CDR3 here is CSVLTGIYGYTF. The CDR3 bases are TGCAGCGTATTAACAGGGATCTATGGCTACACCTTC. Drawing the rest from reference TRBV29-1 and TRBJ1-2, the complete variable domain is SAVISQKPSRDICQRGTSLTIQCQVDSQVTMMFWYRQQPGQSLTLIATANQGSEATYESGFVIDKFPISRPNLTFSTLTVSNMSPEDSSIYLCSVLTGIYGYTFGSGTRLTVV.

The sample holds a few counts of this clonotype. The chain is built from TRBV5-1 and TRBJ2-7; 11 bases match TRBD2. In germline, CDR1 is SGHRS, CDR2 YFSETQ. V gave up 4 bases and J gave up 4 bases; unmatched junction bases: 7. The CDR3 extends over 15 amino acids. DNA for the CDR3: TGCGCCAGCAGCCCTGGTGGGACTAGCGGATACGAGCAGTACTTC. Translation gives CASSPGGTSGYEQYF.

V and J are TRBV12-3 or TRBV12-4 and TRBJ2-7; TRBD1 is a possible D gene (5 bases). With 4 bases removed from V and 0 bases from J, the gap between germline ends came to 16 bases. The CDR3 spans 16 residues. Here the CDR3 reads CASSSDGHSPSYEQYF. As DNA, the CDR3 is TGTGCCAGCAGTTCTGACGGACACAGCCCCTCCTACGAGCAGTACTTC.

This clonotype was seen only a few times. This sequence joins TRBV21-1 and TRBJ1-5. TRBV21-1 is marked as a pseudogene. This CDR3 spans 18 amino acids. The CDR3 reads CASSKDHYVRISNQPQHF. As DNA, the CDR3 is TGTGCCAGCAGCAAAGATCATTACGTCCGCATTAGCAATCAGCCCCAGCATTTT.

Only a few counts were recorded for this clonotype. The chain's CDR3 is CASSLARGRPDEQYF. The CDR3 DNA sequence: TGTGCCAGCAGCTTAGCGAGGGGACGCCCGGACGAGCAGTACTTC. The rearrangement links TRBV7-6 to TRBJ2-7; possibly TRBD1 or TRBD2 for D (5 bases each). This CDR3 is built from 15 residues. Per germline, CDR1 SGHVS and CDR2 FNYEAQ. The V and J ends lost 0 bases and 5 bases respectively, with 14 bases between them.

Here the CDR3 reads CASSKERDSEKAQYF. The CDR3 region has the DNA TGTGCCAGCAGCAAAGAGCGGGATAGCGAAAAGGCGCAGTACTTC. The V gene is TRBV21-1, the J gene TRBJ2-7; the D segment call TRBD2 is taken from the table without a DNA check. TRBV21-1 is recorded as a pseudogene. CDR3 size: 15 residues.

CDR3: CSARPTVDHYNEQFF. The CDR3 DNA follows: TGCAGTGCTAGACCGACGGTCGACCATTACAATGAGCAGTTCTTC. This chain connects TRBV20-1 to TRBJ2-1; D gene ambiguous. CDR1 and CDR2 from the germline V gene are DFQATT and SNEGSKA (reference sequence). Trimming left V 2 bases short and J 4 bases short, with 15 bases between. This CDR3 has 15 amino acids.

This chain joins TRBV9 and TRBJ1-1; D remains ambiguous. The V gene lost 1 base and the J gene lost 6 bases, with 10 bases spanning the gap. This CDR3 region has 13 residues. CDR1 and CDR2 (germline): SGDLS, YYNGEE. In DNA, the CDR3 is TGTGCCAGCAGCGTAAACAGCGGGGCTGAAGCTTTCTTT. Protein: CASSVNSGAEAFF.

The chain joins TRBV30 to TRBJ2-7; D is perhaps TRBD1 (6 bases). Germline V gene sequence: CDR1 GTSNPN, CDR2 SVGIG (reference sequence). This CDR3 contains 13 residues. Trimming removed 3 bases from V and 0 bases from J, with 9 bases in between. The CDR3 loop is CAWSRGISYEQYF. CDR3 in DNA: TGTGCCTGGAGCAGGGGTATCTCCTACGAGCAGTACTTC. The variable domain in full, completed from reference TRBV30 and TRBJ2-7, reads SQTIHQWPATLVQPVGSPLSLECTVEGTSNPNLYWYRQAAGRGLQLLFYSVGIGQISSEVPQNLSASRPQDRQFILSSKKLLLSDSGFYLCAWSRGISYEQYFGPGTRLTVT.

This chain links TRBV23-1 with TRBJ2-3, with 11 bases identical to TRBD2. TRBV23-1 counts as an open reading frame of uncertain function. Losses at the gene ends were 11 bases for V and 8 bases for J; bases not matched to a gene: 12. The CDR3 spans 14 residues. CDR3 sequence reads: CAAIAGGPTCTQYF. CDR3 nucleotide sequence: TGCGCCGCAATAGCGGGGGGGCCTACGTGTACGCAGTATTTT.

The chain combines TRBV5-1 with TRBJ2-7; 7 bases are a match to TRBD1. CDR1 is SGHRS and CDR2 is YFSETQ in the germline V gene. Trimming took 0 bases from V and 5 from J; bases not matched to a gene: 11. The CDR3 is 16 residues long. The CDR3 coding sequence is TGCGCCAGCAGCTTGGCCCTATCGACAGGGTCCCACGAGCAGTACTTC. Its protein is CASSLALSTGSHEQYF.

This clonotype showed up just a few times. This rearrangement joins TRBV7-8 to TRBJ2-7; 11 nucleotides align to TRBD2. There are 15 residues in the CDR3. V was pared by 8 bases and J by 3 bases, with 9 bases of the junction left unmatched. Looked up from germline, CDR1 is SGHVS and CDR2 is FQNEAQ. CDR3 in amino acids: CASSFRGLADYEQYF. CDR3 nucleotides: TGTGCCAGCTCCTTCCGGGGACTAGCGGACTACGAGCAGTACTTC. The variable domain in full, with the rest retrieved from reference TRBV7-8 and TRBJ2-7, is GAGVSQSPRYKVAKRGQDVALRCDPISGHVSLFWYQQALGQGPEFLTYFQNEAQLDKSGLPSDRFFAERPEGSVSTLKIQRTQQEDSAVYLCASSFRGLADYEQYFGPGTRLTVT.

The CDR3 reads CASSYTGTGRTEAFF. The CDR3 bases are TGTGCCAGCAGCTATACCGGGACAGGGCGTACTGAAGCTTTCTTT. This chain connects TRBV5-4 to TRBJ1-1, with 9 bases lining up with TRBD1. The CDR3 extends over 15 amino acids. Trimming at V came to 3 bases and at J to 5 bases, leaving 8 bases not matched to a gene. Germline V CDR1 and CDR2: SGHNT, YYREEE (reference sequence).

This sequence joins TRBV6-5 and TRBJ2-1, with TRBD2 matching over 9 bases. V trimming: 5 bases; J trimming: 9 bases; junction bases outside the gene matches: 11. The germline V gene has CDR1 MNHEY and CDR2 SVGAGI. This CDR3 is 15 amino acids long. The CDR3 region is CASSQSSGTSFEQFF. CDR3 sequence (DNA): TGTGCCAGCAGTCAAAGCTCCGGGACTAGCTTTGAGCAGTTCTTC.

A few counts support this clonotype. The genes are TRBV7-6 and TRBJ1-6, with D possibly being TRBD1 (5 bases). The CDR3 is 14 amino acids. Trimming took off 0 bases at V and 8 bases at J, with 8 bases between the two ends. Per germline, CDR1 SGHVS and CDR2 FNYEAQ. Here the CDR3 reads CASSLAGADSPLHF. In DNA form, the CDR3 reads TGTGCCAGCAGCTTAGCAGGGGCTGATTCACCCCTCCACTTT.

The rearrangement joins TRBV11-2 to TRBJ2-5, with a possible D match to TRBD1 (5 bases). The V end lost 4 bases, the J end lost 7 bases, and 7 bases lay between the germline ends. The CDR3 covers 11 residues. Per germline, CDR1 SGHAT and CDR2 FQNNGV. The CDR3 DNA follows: TGTGCCAGCAGCTATAGGGGGACCCAGTACTTC. It yields the protein CASSYRGTQYF.

This clonotype was counted between two and nine times. V and J are TRBV5-1 and TRBJ2-7; TRBD1 matches at 7 bases. The CDR3 totals 19 residues. The germline V gene encodes CDR1 SGHRS and CDR2 YFSETQ. The J segment lost 0 bases and the V segment lost 2 bases, leaving 17 bases of the junction unmatched. CDR3 coding DNA: TGCGCCAGCAGCTTTTCCCCGCCTGGACAGGTCAGGAGCTCCTACGAGCAGTACTTC. Translated, it gives CASSFSPPGQVRSSYEQYF.

The sample holds a few counts of this clonotype. The rearrangement uses TRBV19 and TRBJ1-5, with D unresolved. The V gene lost 8 bases and the J gene lost 0 bases, with 14 bases spanning the gap. CDR3 length: 15 amino acids. Germline CDR1 and CDR2: LNHDA and SQIVND (reference sequence). As DNA, the CDR3 is TGTGCCAGTGGCTGGACGGATTATAGCAATCAGCCCCAGCATTTT. This sequence encodes CASGWTDYSNQPQHF.

The chain recombines TRBV27 with TRBJ1-6; a weak D match, TRBD1 (5 bases). Per germline, CDR1 MNHEY and CDR2 SMNVEV (reference sequence). CDR3 length: 15 amino acids. V was pared by 4 bases and J by 7 bases, with 14 bases between. Here the CDR3 reads CASSYPPGTNSPLHF. CDR3 in DNA: TGTGCCAGCAGTTACCCGCCAGGGACGAATTCACCCCTCCACTTT.

V gene TRBV29-1 combines with J gene TRBJ1-3; D remains unclear. Germline V gives CDR1 SQVTM, CDR2 ANQGSEA. V gave up 3 bases and J gave up 0 bases, with 6 bases separating them. This CDR3 region has 13 residues. The CDR3 here is CSVDAGSGNTIYF. For the CDR3, the DNA is TGCAGCGTTGATGCGGGCTCTGGAAACACCATATATTTT.

This clonotype was counted between two and nine times. This sequence joins TRBV5-6 and TRBJ2-5; D remains ambiguous. V was clipped by 7 bases and J by 2 bases, with 9 bases between them. The CDR3 is 12 amino acids. Germline CDR1 reads SGHDT; CDR2 reads YYEEEE. The CDR3 DNA sequence: TGTGCCAGCGCTGACACGCAAGAGACCCAGTACTTC. Its protein product is CASADTQETQYF.

The chain links TRBV12-3 or TRBV12-4 to TRBJ1-2; 10 bases map to TRBD1. The CDR3 has 19 residues. V shed 5 bases, J shed 4 bases, and the junction held 19 bases outside the gene matches. The CDR3: CASSPRDRGYAFGSYGYTF. As DNA, the CDR3 is TGTGCCAGCAGTCCTCGGGACAGGGGTTACGCATTTGGGAGCTATGGCTACACCTTC.

Only a few counts were recorded for this clonotype. This chain links TRBV24-1 with TRBJ2-1; D perhaps matches TRBD1 (5 bases). The germline gives CDR1 KGHDR, CDR2 SFDVKD. This CDR3 is 14 amino acids long. V was shortened by 0 bases and J by 8 bases, with 10 bases between the two germline ends. Here the CDR3 DNA reads TGTGCCACCAGTGATTTGCAAGGGGCAGATGAGCAGTTCTTC. Protein: CATSDLQGADEQFF.

The V call is TRBV5-1, the J call TRBJ2-7; no clear D gene. The CDR3 has 18 residues. The V and J ends lost 3 bases and 0 bases respectively, with 22 bases between them. Germline CDR1 and CDR2: SGHRS and YFSETQ. The chain's CDR3 is CASSSGTQVGRSSYEQYF. In DNA, the CDR3 is TGCGCCAGCAGCTCCGGTACGCAGGTAGGCCGCAGCTCCTACGAGCAGTACTTC.